This T cell receptor beta chain was sequenced in a study of CD8 T cells in ankylosing spondylitis. Study-level points and caveats: Some of these motif variants have turned up before, in reports on reactive arthritis synovial fluid and blood.

Germline trimming cut 6 bases from V and 5 bases from J; bases unmatched to any gene: 6. The CDR3 loop spans 13 amino acids. Germline V gene data show CDR1 as PRHDT and CDR2 as FYEKMQ (reference sequence). As the method for making TCR beta libraries, quantitative 5'-RACE with molecular barcodes was used. In TCRdb, the 5' RACE reads were re-called with MiXCR into one record per CDR3 protein. The sample shows about 360,000 distinct CDR3 sequences, approximately 22% of them seen only once. About this clonotype: The antigen remains unidentified.

The sequence derives from a male donor with ankylosing spondylitis or in good health (not recorded which). The sequencing sample was made of blood, either unsorted or a sorted T cell fraction (not recorded which). J is TRBJ2-5 and V is TRBV13; 7 bases align to TRBD1. The chain's CDR3 is CASSPRGQETQYF. The CDR3 nucleotides are TGTGCCAGCAGTCCCAGGGGACAGGAGACCCAGTACTTC.